Presented here are 25 T cell receptor beta chains from one specimen sequenced in a study of cytomegalovirus exposure and HLA in healthy donors. The PCR used 60 Vbeta and 13 Jbeta primers. Some clones are missing from TCRdb's copy, which holds only in-frame ones; the method was immunoSEQ multiplex PCR. The sample yields 150,000 or so clones, roughly four fifths seen once. Sequenced material: PBMCs. These TCRs come from a man between 45 and 60 years old in good health and CMV-seropositive.

The chain is built from TRBV5-5 and TRBJ2-1; a weak D match, TRBD2 (6 bases). Trimming pared 4 bases from V and 0 bases from J, leaving 8 bases between. Germline V CDR1 and CDR2: SGHKS, YYEKEE (reference sequence). The CDR3 is made up of 14 amino acids. CDR3 in DNA: TGTGCCAGCAGCCTCGGGAGCTCCTACAATGAGCAGTTCTTC. Translating gives CASSLGSSYNEQFF.

The chain joins TRBV6-6 to TRBJ2-3; 9 positions agree with TRBD2. This CDR3 region has 16 residues. Germline V gives CDR1 MNHNY, CDR2 SVGAGI (reference sequence). V gave up 2 bases and J gave up 6 bases; unmatched junction bases: 9. CDR3 DNA: TGTGCCAGCAGTTACAGTCGAGCGGGGGGTTTTGATACGCAGTATTTT. Translation gives CASSYSRAGGFDTQYF.

The chain combines TRBV6-1 with TRBJ2-3, with 15 positions matching TRBD2. CDR3 size: 16 residues. V gave up 4 bases and J gave up 6 bases; unmatched junction bases: 5. Germline values: CDR1 MNHNS, CDR2 SASEGT. CDR3 sequence: CASSGRTSGGADTQYF. The CDR3 nucleotides read TGTGCCAGCAGTGGGAGGACTAGCGGGGGGGCCGATACGCAGTATTTT.

The chain has TRBV6-6 and TRBJ2-5, with 10 bases that match TRBD1. The DNA end is more similar to TRBJ2-7, so the J call may be wrong. The CDR3 runs to 15 residues. CDR1 is MNHNY and CDR2 is SVGAGI in the germline V gene (reference sequence). The DNA of the CDR3 is TGTGCCAGCAGTTCGGGACAGGGGAATATTGGCGAGCAGTACTTC. Its translation is CASSSGQGNIGEQYF.

V and J are TRBV4-2 and TRBJ2-7, with D possibly matching TRBD1 (6 bases). V was pared by 2 bases and J by 3 bases, with 26 bases between. The CDR3 contains 19 residues. Germline-derived CDR1 and CDR2 are LGHNA and YNFKEQ. The CDR3 is CASSQRLSPGTQTNYEQYF. CDR3 DNA: TGTGCCAGCAGCCAACGGCTGTCTCCCGGGACACAAACAAACTACGAGCAGTACTTC.

V and J are TRBV28 and TRBJ2-7; 11 bases agree with TRBD1. The V segment lost 6 bases and the J segment 4 bases; nucleotides outside the gene matches: 17. The CDR3 runs to 18 residues. Germline loops: CDR1 MDHEN, CDR2 SYDVKM. CDR3 DNA: TGTGCCAGCAGGGGACGGAGTTCCCTCGGGACAGGGGGGTACGAGCAGTACTTC. Protein product: CASRGRSSLGTGGYEQYF.

About this clone: Other DNA sequences of this sample code for an identical CDR3. The chain recombines TRBV28 with TRBJ1-2; weak D call: TRBD1 (5 bases). V lost 7 bases to trimming and J lost 4 bases, with 13 bases between them. Per the germline V gene, CDR1 is MDHEN and CDR2 is SYDVKM. This CDR3 is built from 13 residues. CDR3 sequence reads: CASTPQGSYGYTF. The CDR3 bases are TGTGCCAGCACTCCCCAGGGCTCCTATGGCTACACCTTC.

This chain connects TRBV7-8 to TRBJ2-7, with 8 bases fitting TRBD2. CDR3 length: 15 residues. V lost 1 base to trimming and J lost 3 bases; unmatched junction nucleotides: 5. CDR1 is SGHVS, CDR2 FQNEAQ, per germline. CDR3 in amino acids: CASSLVLAANYEQYF. CDR3 in DNA: TGTGCCAGCAGCTTAGTACTAGCGGCTAACTACGAGCAGTACTTC.

The rearrangement links TRBV29-1 to TRBJ2-2; 7 nucleotides match TRBD2. There are 13 residues in the CDR3. The germline gives CDR1 SQVTM, CDR2 ANQGSEA. Trimming took 4 bases from V and 7 from J; bases not matched to a gene: 6. The CDR3 sequence: CSVGREYGGELFF. CDR3 bases: TGCAGCGTTGGGCGGGAGTATGGCGGGGAGCTGTTTTTT.

This clone was counted once. The chain uses TRBV29-1 and TRBJ2-7; the D gene is possibly TRBD2 (5 bases). CDR3 size: 13 residues. Germline CDR1 and CDR2: SQVTM and ANQGSEA. Deletions cut 4 bases from V and 1 base from J, with 11 bases between. The CDR3 loop reads CSVVLGESYEQYF. The CDR3 nucleotides read TGCAGCGTTGTTCTCGGGGAATCCTACGAGCAGTACTTC.

V and J are TRBV19 and TRBJ1-2; 10 bases line up with TRBD1. This CDR3 region has 17 residues. Losses at the gene ends were 5 bases for V and 4 bases for J; bases not matched to a gene: 13. Germline lookup yields CDR1 LNHDA and CDR2 SQIVND (reference sequence). The CDR3 bases are TGTGCCAGTAGTCTAATCAAAAGCCGGGACAGGGGCTATGGCTACACCTTC. This translates into CASSLIKSRDRGYGYTF.

This chain's CDR3 is CASTREEGIFSPLHF. The DNA for the CDR3 is TGTGCCAGTACCCGGGAGGAGGGAATTTTCTCACCCCTCCACTTT. The genes are TRBV19 and TRBJ1-6; D remains ambiguous. The ends were cut back, 7 bases at V and 10 bases at J, with 20 bases in the middle. CDR1 is LNHDA and CDR2 is SQIVND in the germline V gene (reference sequence). This CDR3 has 15 amino acids.

This clone occurred a few times. This chain connects TRBV28 to TRBJ2-1; 14 bases agree with TRBD2. CDR3 length: 20 amino acids. The germline V gene encodes CDR1 MDHEN and CDR2 SYDVKM. The ends lost 3 bases at V and 0 bases at J; junction bases unmatched: 10. CDR3 bases: TGTGCCAGCAGTTTCCCCGGGACTAGCGGGAGATCTCGCTCCTACAATGAGCAGTTCTTC. Translated, it gives CASSFPGTSGRSRSYNEQFF.

The chain links TRBV2 to TRBJ2-1, with D unresolved. The CDR3 has 11 residues. Trimming cost V 5 bases and J 4 bases, with 3 bases left between them. Germline CDR1 reads SNHLY; CDR2 reads FYNNEI. CDR3 sequence reads: CASSPYNEQFF. The CDR3 DNA reads TGTGCCAGCAGTCCGTACAATGAGCAGTTCTTC.

V is TRBV27 and J is TRBJ1-4; D may be TRBD1 (6 bases). CDR3 length equals 14 residues. Trimming took off 4 bases at V and 7 bases at J, with 13 bases between the two ends. The germline gives CDR1 MNHEY, CDR2 SMNVEV (reference sequence). The CDR3 here is CASSSRGEVEKLFF. In DNA form, the CDR3 reads TGTGCCAGCAGTTCCAGGGGAGAAGTTGAAAAACTGTTTTTT.

This clone was observed once. The CDR3 DNA sequence: TGCGCCAGCAGCATCGGGACAATTAACACTGAAGCTTTCTTT. Its translation: CASSIGTINTEAFF. J is TRBJ1-1 and V is TRBV5-1, with a possible D match to TRBD1 (6 bases). V was pared by 4 bases and J by 2 bases, with 12 bases between. Germline V lookup: CDR1 SGHRS, CDR2 YFSETQ. The CDR3 is made up of 14 amino acids.

The J gene is TRBJ2-1, the V gene TRBV7-3; perhaps TRBD1 as D (6 bases). Germline CDR1 reads SGHTA; CDR2 reads FQGTGA. The CDR3 consists of 15 residues. The V gene lost 1 base and the J gene lost 6 bases, with 13 bases spanning the gap. The CDR3 spells CASSLIGQKGNEQFF. CDR3 bases: TGTGCCAGCAGCTTAATTGGACAGAAGGGCAATGAGCAGTTCTTC.

The chain carries TRBV15 and TRBJ2-3; 11 nucleotides line up with TRBD2. Trimming took 5 bases from V and 6 from J; bases not matched to a gene: 4. CDR1 LNHNV and CDR2 YYDKDF come from the germline V gene (reference sequence). This CDR3 spans 14 amino acids. The CDR3 sequence: CATSPRLAGDTQYF. As DNA, the CDR3 is TGTGCCACCAGCCCCAGACTAGCGGGGGATACGCAGTATTTT.

The V and J genes are TRBV9 and TRBJ1-1; no reliable D call. CDR3 length: 15 residues. Germline assignment: CDR1 SGDLS and CDR2 YYNGEE. V lost 3 bases and J 5 bases, leaving 17 bases between the germline ends. The CDR3 DNA reads TGTGCCAGCAGCGCAAGAGGAGGGTTTTCGACTGAAGCTTTCTTT. Protein product: CASSARGGFSTEAFF.

This chain joins TRBV4-1 and TRBJ2-5, with D perhaps matching TRBD2 (6 bases). The J call is uncertain, as TRBJ2-7 better fits the DNA end. The CDR3 consists of 14 residues. CDR1 and CDR2 (germline): MGHRA, YSYEKL. The CDR3 here is CASSSRDLGNEQYF. CDR3 bases: TGCGCCAGCAGCTCCCGGGACTTAGGCAACGAGCAGTACTTC.

The chain joins TRBV11-1 to TRBJ2-5; 13 nucleotides line up with TRBD2. V gave up 5 bases and J gave up 7 bases; unmatched junction bases: 16. This CDR3 comprises 18 residues. The V gene's germline CDR1 is SGHAT and CDR2 FQDESV (reference sequence). The CDR3 loop reads CASSAGGTSGDPKGTQYF. The CDR3 nucleotides read TGTGCCAGCAGCGCCGGGGGGACTAGCGGGGACCCTAAAGGGACCCAGTACTTC.

The V call is TRBV4-3, the J call TRBJ1-1, with unresolved D. The V gene's germline CDR1 is LGHNA and CDR2 YSLEER. This CDR3 has 14 residues. Trimming removed 1 base at V and 0 bases at J, with 6 bases between. CDR3: CASSQVAVNTEAFF. CDR3 bases: TGCGCCAGCAGCCAAGTGGCGGTGAACACTGAAGCTTTCTTT.

This clone appeared once. The rearrangement joins TRBV7-3 to TRBJ2-5; perhaps TRBD2 as D (7 bases). The germline V gene encodes CDR1 SGHTA and CDR2 FQGTGA. Deletions cut 1 base from V and 5 bases from J, with 29 bases between. The CDR3 has 20 residues. CDR3 bases: TGTGCCAGCAGCTTAAAACCCTTAGGGGGAGGGATAGTCGGGAGCGAGACCCAGTACTTC. Its protein product is CASSLKPLGGGIVGSETQYF.

Points on this clone: This CDR3 is also generated by other DNA sequences in the sample. The chain couples TRBV23-1 to TRBJ1-5; D is unclear. Being an ORF, TRBV23-1 has a function that is uncertain. The CDR3 length is 15 residues. The germline V and J ends were trimmed by 7 bases and 2 bases, with 15 bases remaining between them. CDR3 amino acids: CASTLTFVGNQPQHF. As DNA, the CDR3 is TGCGCCAGCACCTTGACTTTCGTTGGCAATCAGCCCCAGCATTTT.

J is TRBJ1-5 and V is TRBV7-9, with D uncertain. CDR1 and CDR2 (germline): SEHNR, FQNEAQ (reference sequence). Trimming cost V 4 bases and J 8 bases, with 18 bases left between them. The CDR3 extends over 15 amino acids. The DNA of the CDR3 is TGTGCCAGCAGCTCAGACCCGGGTTACCACAAGCCCCAGCATTTT. Encoded protein: CASSSDPGYHKPQHF.